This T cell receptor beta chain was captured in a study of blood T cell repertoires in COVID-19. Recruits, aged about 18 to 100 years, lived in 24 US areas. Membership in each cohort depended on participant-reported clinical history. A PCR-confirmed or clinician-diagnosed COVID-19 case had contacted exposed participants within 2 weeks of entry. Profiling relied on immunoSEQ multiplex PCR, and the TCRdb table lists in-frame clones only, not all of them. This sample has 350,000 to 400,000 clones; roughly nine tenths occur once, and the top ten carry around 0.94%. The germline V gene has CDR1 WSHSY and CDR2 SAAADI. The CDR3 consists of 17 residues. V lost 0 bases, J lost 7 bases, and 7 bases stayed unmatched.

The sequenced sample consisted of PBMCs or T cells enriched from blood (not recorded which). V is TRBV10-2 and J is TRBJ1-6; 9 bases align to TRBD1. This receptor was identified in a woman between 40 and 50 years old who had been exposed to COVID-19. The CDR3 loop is CASSESKQGAKNSPLHF. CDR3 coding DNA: TGCGCCAGCAGTGAGTCCAAACAGGGGGCAAAGAATTCACCCCTCCACTTT.